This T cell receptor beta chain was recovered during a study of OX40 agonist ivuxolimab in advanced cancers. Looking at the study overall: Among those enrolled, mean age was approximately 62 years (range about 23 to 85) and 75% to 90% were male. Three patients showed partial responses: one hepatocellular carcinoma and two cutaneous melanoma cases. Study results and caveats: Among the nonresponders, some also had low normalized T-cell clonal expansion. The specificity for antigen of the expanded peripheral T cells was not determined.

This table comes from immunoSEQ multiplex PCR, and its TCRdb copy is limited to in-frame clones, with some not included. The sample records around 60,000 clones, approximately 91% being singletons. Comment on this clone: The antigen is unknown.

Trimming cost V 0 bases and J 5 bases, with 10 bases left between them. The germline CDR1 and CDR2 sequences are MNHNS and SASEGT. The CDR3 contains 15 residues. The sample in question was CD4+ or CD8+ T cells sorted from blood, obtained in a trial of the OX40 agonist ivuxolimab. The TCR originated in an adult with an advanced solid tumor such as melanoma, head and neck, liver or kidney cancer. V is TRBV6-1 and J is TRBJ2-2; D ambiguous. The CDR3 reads CASSEALIGTGELFF. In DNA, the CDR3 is TGTGCCAGCAGTGAAGCGCTCATAGGGACCGGGGAGCTGTTTTTT.